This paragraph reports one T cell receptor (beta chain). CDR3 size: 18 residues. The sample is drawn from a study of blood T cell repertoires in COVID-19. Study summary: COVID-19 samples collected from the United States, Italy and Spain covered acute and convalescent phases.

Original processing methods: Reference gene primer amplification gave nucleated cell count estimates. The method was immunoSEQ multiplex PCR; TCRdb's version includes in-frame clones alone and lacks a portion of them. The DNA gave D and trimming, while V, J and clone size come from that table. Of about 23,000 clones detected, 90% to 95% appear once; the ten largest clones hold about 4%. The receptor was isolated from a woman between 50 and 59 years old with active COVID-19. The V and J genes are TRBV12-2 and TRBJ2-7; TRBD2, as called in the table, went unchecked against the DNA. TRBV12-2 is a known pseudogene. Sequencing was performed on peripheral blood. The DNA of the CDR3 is TGTGCAAGTCGCTTAAACCACACCGGGACTAGCGGCTCCTACGAGCAGTACGTC. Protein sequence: CASRLNHTGTSGSYEQYV.